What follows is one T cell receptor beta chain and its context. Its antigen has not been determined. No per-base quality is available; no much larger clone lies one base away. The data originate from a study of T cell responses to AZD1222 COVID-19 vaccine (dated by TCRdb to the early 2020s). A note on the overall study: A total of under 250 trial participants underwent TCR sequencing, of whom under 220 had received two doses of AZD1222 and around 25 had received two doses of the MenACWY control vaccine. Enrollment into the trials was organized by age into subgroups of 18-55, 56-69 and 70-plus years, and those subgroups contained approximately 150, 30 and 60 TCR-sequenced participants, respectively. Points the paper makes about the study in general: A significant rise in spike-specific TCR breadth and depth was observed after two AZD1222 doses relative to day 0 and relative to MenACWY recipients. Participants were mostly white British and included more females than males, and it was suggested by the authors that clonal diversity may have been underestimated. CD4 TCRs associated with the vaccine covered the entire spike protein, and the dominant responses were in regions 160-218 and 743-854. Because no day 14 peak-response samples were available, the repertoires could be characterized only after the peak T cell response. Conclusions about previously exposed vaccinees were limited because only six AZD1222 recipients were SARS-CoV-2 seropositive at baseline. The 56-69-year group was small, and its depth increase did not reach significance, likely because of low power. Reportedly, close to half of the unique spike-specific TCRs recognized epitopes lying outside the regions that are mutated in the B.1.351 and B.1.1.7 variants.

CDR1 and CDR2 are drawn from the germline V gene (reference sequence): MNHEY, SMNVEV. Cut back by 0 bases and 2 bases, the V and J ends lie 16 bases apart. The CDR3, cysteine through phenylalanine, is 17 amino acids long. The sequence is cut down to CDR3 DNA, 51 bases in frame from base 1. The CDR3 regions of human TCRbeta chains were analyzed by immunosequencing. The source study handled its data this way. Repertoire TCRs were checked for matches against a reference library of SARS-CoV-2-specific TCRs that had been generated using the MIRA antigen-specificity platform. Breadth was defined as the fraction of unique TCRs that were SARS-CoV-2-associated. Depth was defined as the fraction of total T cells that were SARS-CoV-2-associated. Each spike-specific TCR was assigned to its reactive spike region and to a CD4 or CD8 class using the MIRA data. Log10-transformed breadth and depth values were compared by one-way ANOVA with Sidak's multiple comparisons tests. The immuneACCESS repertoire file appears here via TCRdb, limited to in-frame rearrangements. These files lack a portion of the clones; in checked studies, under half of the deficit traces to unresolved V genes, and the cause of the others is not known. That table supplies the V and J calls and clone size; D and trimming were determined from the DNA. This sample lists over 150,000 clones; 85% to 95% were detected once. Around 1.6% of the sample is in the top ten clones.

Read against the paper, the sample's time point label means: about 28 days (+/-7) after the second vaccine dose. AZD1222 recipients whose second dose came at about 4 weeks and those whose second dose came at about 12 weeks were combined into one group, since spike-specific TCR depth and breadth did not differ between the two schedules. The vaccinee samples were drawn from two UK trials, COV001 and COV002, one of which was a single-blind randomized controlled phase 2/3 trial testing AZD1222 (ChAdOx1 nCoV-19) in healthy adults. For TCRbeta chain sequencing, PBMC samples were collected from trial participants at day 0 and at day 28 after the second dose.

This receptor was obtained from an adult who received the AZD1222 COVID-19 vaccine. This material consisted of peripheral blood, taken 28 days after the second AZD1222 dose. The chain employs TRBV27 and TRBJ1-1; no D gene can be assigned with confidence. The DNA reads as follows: TGTGCCAGCAGTTTATCATACCTGAGAGGGCTCAACACTGAAGCTTTCTTT. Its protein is CASSLSYLRGLNTEAFF.